This TCR beta chain came from a study of graft-versus-host responses after intestinal transplantation. The overall study: Multivisceral, liver-intestinal, or isolated intestinal transplants were received by the recipients. Once they had received anti-thymocyte globulin induction, all recipients took tacrolimus and steroids for around 3 years. Study-wide points: Analysis identified GvH clones in recipient marrow, with some appearing first in ileum or blood. Across patients carrying graft-donor T cell macrochimerism, allografts held high graft-versus-host to host-versus-graft clonal ratios.

This table comes from immunoSEQ multiplex PCR, and its TCRdb copy is limited to in-frame clones, with some not included. The sample lists some 86,000 clones, 88% occurring once. The CDR3 runs 15 residues. The germline V gene has CDR1 SGHNT and CDR2 YYREEE (reference sequence). Trimming took off 0 bases at V and 4 bases at J, with 11 bases between the two ends. Comments on this clone: Its antigen is still unknown.

This chain joins TRBV5-4 and TRBJ2-1; a possible D gene is TRBD1 (6 bases). Sequencing was performed on unstimulated CD4+ T cells sorted from spleen or lymph node cells, taken before transplant. The source of this sequence is a human donor who was the organ donor for an intestinal transplant. DNA for the CDR3: TGTGCCAGCAGCTTGGCCAGGGGCCAATACAATGAGCAGTTCTTC. Translating gives CASSLARGQYNEQFF.